This is a list of T cell receptor beta chains from one sample in a study of vaccination effects on CD4 cells after COVID-19. Assay used: immunoSEQ multiplex PCR; TCRdb lists only in-frame clones, some missing. This sample has around 62,000 clones, with over 70% found just once. No antigen is known for these receptors. The source was CD4+ T cells from PBMCs cultured without peptide, collected after COVID-19 vaccination. The receptors here all came from a human donor who received a COVID-19 vaccine. CDR3s include the opening cysteine and the closing phenylalanine or tryptophan. A D gene is named only where the DNA matches it firmly. Some rows have no size entry. The others give once, few or many, or a class for an expanded clone.

D gene,clone size,V gene,CDR3 length,J gene,CDR3 protein,CDR3 DNA
-,many,TRBV28,14,TRBJ1-5,CASSGNRGTQPQHF,TGTGCCAGCAGTGGAAATCGGGGGACTCAGCCCCAGCATTTT
-,-,TRBV5-1,15,TRBJ2-2,CASSNPGQYTGELFF,TGCGCCAGCAGCAACCCCGGACAGTACACCGGGGAGCTGTTTTTT
TRBD2,-,TRBV7-7,17,TRBJ2-5,CASSLGDVGTSVETQYF,TGTGCCAGCAGCTTAGGAGATGTCGGGACTAGCGTAGAGACCCAGTACTTC
TRBD1,few,TRBV19,16,TRBJ2-6,CATKTGTSSGANVLTF,TGTGCCACCAAGACAGGGACGAGCTCTGGGGCCAACGTCCTGACTTTC
TRBD2,-,TRBV7-2,15,TRBJ2-5,CASSLNAGGAETQYF,TGTGCCAGCAGCTTGAACGCGGGGGGCGCGGAGACCCAGTACTTC
TRBD1,-,TRBV5-1,15,TRBJ2-5,CASSWGGTGQETQYF,TGCGCCAGCAGCTGGGGGGGGACAGGGCAAGAGACCCAGTACTTC
-,-,TRBV6-5,15,TRBJ1-1,CASSNLTPTGSSAFF,TGTGCCAGCTCCAACCTAACACCGACGGGCTCCTCCGCTTTCTTT
-,few,TRBV14,14,TRBJ1-5,CASSQQGGHQPQHF,TGTGCCAGCAGCCAACAAGGGGGACATCAGCCCCAGCATTTT
-,-,TRBV6-5,13,TRBJ1-1,CASRKQENTEAFF,TGTGCCAGCAGAAAACAGGAGAACACTGAAGCTTTCTTT
-,few,TRBV11-2,12,TRBJ1-6,CASSLRSPPLHF,TGTGCCAGCAGCTTAAGGTCGCCACCCCTCCACTTT
TRBD1,-,TRBV5-1,16,TRBJ2-5,CASSSGTASTAETQYF,TGCGCCAGCAGCTCGGGGACAGCTTCTACCGCAGAGACCCAGTACTTC
-,-,TRBV30,15,TRBJ1-6,CAWNSRGSYNSPLHF,TGTGCCTGGAATTCCAGAGGCTCCTATAATTCACCCCTCCACTTT
-,-,TRBV6-4,17,TRBJ2-3,CASSDPGRPQGTDTQYF,TGTGCCAGCAGTGACCCGGGACGTCCCCAAGGCACAGATACGCAGTATTTT
TRBD1,-,TRBV6-5,16,TRBJ1-6,CASSYLGQGNNSPLHF,TGTGCCAGCAGTTACCTGGGACAGGGGAATAATTCACCCCTCCACTTT
-,-,TRBV6-5,12,TRBJ1-2,CASSQDNYGYTF,TGTGCCAGCAGCCAAGACAACTATGGCTACACCTTC
-,-,TRBV5-1,14,TRBJ1-1,CASSPGDSDTEAFF,TGCGCCAGCAGCCCAGGGGATTCGGACACTGAAGCTTTCTTT
TRBD2,-,TRBV19,14,TRBJ2-1,CASSIFSGGNEQFF,TGTGCCAGTAGTATTTTTAGCGGGGGGAATGAGCAGTTCTTC
-,-,TRBV3-1/TRBV3-2,17,TRBJ2-3,CASSQDWALTSTDTQYF,TGTGCCAGCAGCCAAGACTGGGCGCTTACTAGCACAGATACGCAGTATTTT
-,-,TRBV7-2,14,TRBJ2-1,CASSQTQGYNEQFF,TGTGCCAGCAGTCAAACCCAGGGGTACAATGAGCAGTTCTTC
TRBD2,-,TRBV3-1/TRBV3-2,16,TRBJ2-5,CASSQGLAGGQETQYF,TGTGCCAGCAGCCAAGGGTTAGCGGGGGGCCAAGAGACCCAGTACTTC
TRBD1,-,TRBV30,16,TRBJ1-2,CAWSVVPTGGRGGYTF,TGTGCCTGGAGTGTTGTCCCGACAGGGGGCAGGGGTGGCTACACCTTC
-,-,TRBV6-5,14,TRBJ2-1,CASTRGQGSNEQFF,TGTGCCAGCACCCGAGGGCAGGGTAGCAATGAGCAGTTCTTC
-,-,TRBV30,11,TRBJ2-1,CAWAEYNEQFF,TGTGCCTGGGCAGAGTACAATGAGCAGTTCTTC
-,-,TRBV2,14,TRBJ1-2,CASRSLQGSYGYTF,TGTGCCAGCAGGTCTTTACAGGGTTCGTATGGCTACACCTTC
TRBD2,few,TRBV27,15,TRBJ2-5,CASSGAGTSTETQYF,TGTGCCAGCAGCGGAGCCGGGACTAGCACAGAGACCCAGTACTTC
-,-,TRBV11-2,15,TRBJ2-5,CASSLSVAGQETQYF,TGTGCCAGCAGCTTATCGGTGGCGGGGCAAGAGACCCAGTACTTC
-,few,TRBV5-1,12,TRBJ2-2,CASRGDTGELFF,TGCGCCAGCAGGGGCGACACCGGGGAGCTGTTTTTT